The present T cell receptor beta chain was sequenced within a study of CD8 T cells in ankylosing spondylitis. Overall study findings and caveats: Characteristic of ankylosing spondylitis blood, it appeared, was a TCR beta motif comprising several highly homologous variants.

TCRdb itself ran the 5' RACE reads through MiXCR, one entry per CDR3 protein. The sample yields 150,000 to 200,000 distinct CDR3 sequences, about 16% seen once. For this clonotype: Its specificity is unknown.

This CDR3 is 14 amino acids long. The ends lost 5 bases at V and 7 bases at J; junction bases unmatched: 10. The germline CDR1 and CDR2 sequences are SNHLY and FYNNEI. Sequencing was performed on blood, either unsorted or a sorted T cell fraction (not recorded which). The V gene is TRBV2, the J gene TRBJ2-5; 7 positions agree with TRBD1. The receptor's source is a male donor with ankylosing spondylitis or in good health (not recorded which). CDR3 nucleotide sequence: TGTGCCAGCAGTTGGGACAGCCCCCCGGGGACCCAGTACTTC. Its protein product is CASSWDSPPGTQYF.